The 23 T cell receptor beta chains reported below all come from one sample, sequenced in a study of T cell repertoires in cytomegalovirus infection. Their antigens remain unidentified. TCRdb ran MiXCR on the reads and lists one entry per CDR3 protein. The top ten clones hold around 15% of a sample with about 920,000 distinct CDR3 sequences, around 30% of them seen once. The specimen was cultured CD8+ T cells from PBMCs, collected from culture after CMV antigen stimulation. The receptors shown here come from a human donor in good health (CMV status not recorded). Some clones in this sample may be carry-over from other donors' samples.

This clonotype came up a few times. The J gene is TRBJ2-7, the V gene TRBV4-1, with 8 nucleotides matching TRBD2. There are 17 residues in the CDR3. After removal of 4 bases from V and 1 base from J, the junction contained 12 bases not matched to a gene. From germline, CDR1 is MGHRA and CDR2 YSYEKL. CDR3 coding DNA: TGCGCCAGCAGCCCCGACCGACTAGCGATTTGGTCCTACGAGCAGTACTTC. Protein: CASSPDRLAIWSYEQYF.

This chain joins TRBV7-9 and TRBJ1-3; no firm D call. The CDR3 is 16 amino acids. Germline assignment: CDR1 SEHNR and CDR2 FQNEAQ (reference sequence). V lost 1 base and J 8 bases, leaving 18 bases between the germline ends. The CDR3 loop is CASSLGVVRPEYTIYF. CDR3 DNA: TGTGCCAGCAGCTTAGGGGTTGTGCGACCGGAGTACACCATATATTTT.

The chain employs TRBV7-9 and TRBJ2-1; 11 bases are a match to TRBD2. Germline assignment: CDR1 SEHNR and CDR2 FQNEAQ (reference sequence). There are 18 residues in the CDR3. The V and J ends lost 2 bases and 8 bases, in that order; junction bases with no gene match: 14. The CDR3 region has the DNA TGTGCCAGCAGCTTACTTTCCCCACTAGCGGGGGTTTGGGATGAGCAGTTCTTC. Residues: CASSLLSPLAGVWDEQFF.

A remark on this clonotype: One junction end disagrees with the germline gene, perhaps due to a read error. This chain links TRBV6-6 with TRBJ1-5; 8 bases match TRBD1. CDR3 size: 15 residues. CDR1 MNHNY and CDR2 SVGAGI come from the germline V gene (reference sequence). The CDR3 DNA reads TGTGCCAACAGTTACTCCCCCAGGGGGCCTCAGCCCCAGCATTTT. Protein: CANSYSPRGPQPQHF.

This rearrangement joins TRBV20-1 to TRBJ1-2; D uncertain. The CDR3 is made up of 13 amino acids. V shed 0 bases and J shed 3 bases, with 8 bases lying between them. The germline CDR1 and CDR2 sequences are DFQATT and SNEGSKA (reference sequence). In nucleotides, the CDR3 is TGCAGTGCTAGAGACCCTATCGACTATGGCTACACCTTC. Translated, it gives CSARDPIDYGYTF.

This chain joins TRBV5-1 and TRBJ2-1; 10 bases are a match to TRBD2. Germline CDR1 SGHRS, CDR2 YFSETQ. After removal of 3 bases from V and 8 bases from J, the junction contained 2 bases not matched to a gene. The CDR3 is 13 residues long. CDR3 DNA: TGCGCCAGCAGCTGGACTAGCGGCGATGAGCAGTTCTTC. Its translation is CASSWTSGDEQFF.

The chain couples TRBV5-6 to TRBJ2-1, with D possibly TRBD2 on 6 matching bases. Germline assignment: CDR1 SGHDT and CDR2 YYEEEE. This CDR3 contains 14 residues. The V end was cut by 4 bases, the J end by 2 bases, with 10 bases between. CDR3 nucleotides: TGTGCCAGCAGCATGGGGGGTACCTACAATGAGCAGTTCTTC. Residues: CASSMGGTYNEQFF.

This clonotype was seen more than once but under ten times. V and J are TRBV7-4 and TRBJ2-7; D perhaps matches TRBD2 (7 bases). This CDR3 spans 15 amino acids. V gave up 5 bases and J gave up 0 bases, with 14 bases separating them. Germline CDR1 SGHVT, CDR2 SQSDAQ. The CDR3 DNA reads TGTGCCAGCAGCCCAGAGGGGGGGAGCTCCTACGAGCAGTACGTC. The encoded protein is CASSPEGGSSYEQYV.

CDR3 sequence reads: CSVEGRYYEQYF. The CDR3 DNA reads TGCAGCGTTGAAGGACGGTACTACGAGCAGTACTTC. The chain links TRBV29-1 to TRBJ2-7; D gene uncertain. V gave up 1 base and J gave up 3 bases, with 7 bases separating them. This CDR3 has 12 residues. Germline V gene sequence: CDR1 SQVTM, CDR2 ANQGSEA.

The CDR3 spells CASSQDLYEGEAFF. In nucleotides, the CDR3 is TGCGCCAGCAGCCAAGATTTGTATGAGGGAGAAGCTTTCTTT. This rearrangement joins TRBV4-1 to TRBJ1-1; D gene ambiguous. The CDR3 loop spans 14 amino acids. Germline V lookup: CDR1 MGHRA, CDR2 YSYEKL. V lost 0 bases, J lost 8 bases, and 13 bases lay in between.

This clonotype was observed a few times. The V and J genes are TRBV5-6 and TRBJ2-7; D gene ambiguous. The CDR3 covers 14 residues. In germline, CDR1 is SGHDT, CDR2 YYEEEE. The V and J ends lost 3 bases and 3 bases respectively, with 13 bases between them. The CDR3 protein is CASSSTFEYYEQYF. The CDR3 region has the DNA TGTGCCAGCAGCTCGACCTTCGAATACTACGAGCAGTACTTC.

The chain is built from TRBV7-8 and TRBJ2-1; no definite D call. Germline CDR1 and CDR2: SGHVS and FQNEAQ. This CDR3 contains 13 residues. V gave up 5 bases and J gave up 10 bases, with 15 bases separating them. CDR3 in amino acids: CASSPEVSVEQFF. DNA of the CDR3: TGTGCCAGCAGCCCAGAGGTCTCGGTAGAGCAGTTCTTC.

V gene TRBV28 combines with J gene TRBJ2-3; weak D call: TRBD2 (6 bases). Germline V gives CDR1 MDHEN, CDR2 SYDVKM. This CDR3 spans 16 amino acids. The ends were cut back, 6 bases at V and 2 bases at J, with 18 bases in the middle. The CDR3 region has the DNA TGTGCCAGCAGCCCCATCTGGGGGGTATTCACAGATACGCAGTATTTT. It codes for CASSPIWGVFTDTQYF. Drawing the rest from reference TRBV28 and TRBJ2-3, the complete variable domain is DVKVTQSSRYLVKRTGEKVFLECVQDMDHENMFWYRQDPGLGLRLIYFSYDVKMKEKGDIPEGYSVSREKKERFSLILESASTNQTSMYLCASSPIWGVFTDTQYFGPGTRLTVL.

This clonotype appeared a few times. The rearrangement uses TRBV7-9 and TRBJ2-7; no firm D call. With 4 bases removed from V and 0 bases from J, the gap between germline ends came to 10 bases. The CDR3 has 14 residues. The V gene's germline CDR1 is SEHNR and CDR2 FQNEAQ (reference sequence). The DNA for the CDR3 is TGTGCCAGCAGCTCCACGACACTCTCCTACGAGCAGTACTTC. Residues: CASSSTTLSYEQYF.

The chain is built from TRBV27 and TRBJ2-7, with 9 bases lining up with TRBD1. Losses at the gene ends were 3 bases for V and 0 bases for J; bases not matched to a gene: 3. This CDR3 region has 15 residues. CDR1 and CDR2 (germline): MNHEY, SMNVEV (reference sequence). CDR3 DNA: TGTGCCAGCAGTTTGACAGGGGGATACTCCTACGAGCAGTACTTC. Its translation is CASSLTGGYSYEQYF.

The V and J genes are TRBV27 and TRBJ2-3, with 7 positions matching TRBD1. V was clipped by 2 bases and J by 0 bases; unmatched bases: 5. Germline CDR1 reads MNHEY; CDR2 reads SMNVEV (reference sequence). CDR3 length equals 16 residues. The CDR3 DNA follows: TGTGCCAGCAGTTTAAGGGGGCTTTCTAGCACAGATACGCAGTATTTT. Translated, it gives CASSLRGLSSTDTQYF.

CDR3 in amino acids: CASSYSKDTGNTEAFF. For the CDR3, the DNA is TGTGCCAGCAGTTACTCGAAGGACACAGGGAACACTGAAGCTTTCTTT. V and J are TRBV6-2 or TRBV6-3 and TRBJ1-1, with D possibly matching TRBD1 (5 bases). CDR1 and CDR2 (germline): MNHEY, SVGEGT. Trimming stripped 0 bases from V and 1 base from J, with 12 bases between. The CDR3 runs 16 residues.

Ten or more counts support this clonotype. The V gene is TRBV27, the J gene TRBJ1-1; maybe TRBD1 (5 bases). The germline CDR1 and CDR2 sequences are MNHEY and SMNVEV (reference sequence). The CDR3 loop spans 15 amino acids. V gave up 5 bases and J gave up 1 base, with 14 bases separating them. The CDR3 here is CASSLSTVRNTEAFF. Written as DNA, the CDR3 is TGTGCCAGCAGTCTGTCGACAGTACGGAACACTGAAGCTTTCTTT.

This clonotype was detected only a few times. CDR3: CASSQVKGSPSYEQYV. In DNA form, the CDR3 reads TGTGCCAGCAGCCAAGTAAAGGGGTCTCCTTCCTACGAGCAGTACGTC. V and J are TRBV14 and TRBJ2-7; tentative D call: TRBD1 (5 bases). The V end lost 1 base, the J end lost 1 base, and 14 bases lay between the germline ends. The CDR3 is 16 amino acids. Germline V gene data show CDR1 as SGHDN and CDR2 as FVKESK.

The V call is TRBV10-3, the J call TRBJ2-1, with 10 bases matching TRBD2. The CDR3 totals 15 residues. Per germline, CDR1 ENHRY and CDR2 SYGVKD. V was pared by 6 bases and J by 7 bases, with 9 bases of the junction left unmatched. The DNA of the CDR3 is TGTGCCATCAGAACTGGGACTAGCGCGACGAATGAGCAGTTCTTC. It encodes CAIRTGTSATNEQFF.

The chain has TRBV12-3 or TRBV12-4 and TRBJ1-3, with 8 bases matching TRBD1. The CDR3 extends over 18 amino acids. Germline trimming cut 0 bases from V and 4 bases from J; bases unmatched to any gene: 11. CDR3 residues: CASSLAPLRQGNGNTIYF. CDR3 sequence (DNA): TGTGCCAGCAGTTTAGCTCCGTTAAGACAGGGGAACGGAAACACCATATATTTT.

Turning to this clonotype: The junction departs from the called germline gene at one end, perhaps through a read error. The chain is built from TRBV19 and TRBJ2-5, with 13 bases that match TRBD2. The germline V gene encodes CDR1 LNHDA and CDR2 SQIVND (reference sequence). The CDR3 extends over 12 amino acids. The CDR3 loop reads CATKGLAGPKNF. CDR3 DNA sequence: TGTGCCACTAAGGGACTAGCGGGGCCGAAGAACTTC.

The chain is built from TRBV6-2 or TRBV6-3 and TRBJ2-7; 8 bases align to TRBD2. With V trimmed by 0 bases and J by 0 bases, 7 bases remained unmatched. The CDR3 has 17 amino acids. CDR1 is MNHEY and CDR2 is SVGEGT in the germline V gene. CDR3 DNA: TGTGCCAGCAGTTACTCCGGCGGGGGGACCTTCTCCTACGAGCAGTACTTC. It translates to CASSYSGGGTFSYEQYF.